This T cell receptor beta chain was identified in a study of blood T cell repertoires in COVID-19. At the level of the study: COVID-19 samples collected from the United States, Italy and Spain covered acute and convalescent phases. T cells, B-cell-depleted T cells, or PBMCs provided the cDNA or gDNA that served as material.

Seattle patients were enrolled during active infection and followed longitudinally. V lost 7 bases, J lost 0 bases, and 15 bases lay in between. Germline CDR1 is PRHDT and CDR2 is FYEKMQ (reference sequence). The CDR3 has 15 residues. Generated by immunoSEQ multiplex PCR, the TCRdb table keeps only in-frame clones and is missing some. The top ten hold 9.5% to 10% of the sample, which has 300,000 to 350,000 clones, approximately 86% seen once. The chain recombines TRBV13 with TRBJ1-1, with D tentatively TRBD1 (5 bases). This receptor was identified in a man aged 25 to 40 with COVID-19, enrolled during active disease. Sequenced input: peripheral blood. CDR3 DNA sequence: TGTGCCAGCACATCTTTAGGGGAAATGAACACTGAAGCTTTCTTT. Translated: CASTSLGEMNTEAFF.